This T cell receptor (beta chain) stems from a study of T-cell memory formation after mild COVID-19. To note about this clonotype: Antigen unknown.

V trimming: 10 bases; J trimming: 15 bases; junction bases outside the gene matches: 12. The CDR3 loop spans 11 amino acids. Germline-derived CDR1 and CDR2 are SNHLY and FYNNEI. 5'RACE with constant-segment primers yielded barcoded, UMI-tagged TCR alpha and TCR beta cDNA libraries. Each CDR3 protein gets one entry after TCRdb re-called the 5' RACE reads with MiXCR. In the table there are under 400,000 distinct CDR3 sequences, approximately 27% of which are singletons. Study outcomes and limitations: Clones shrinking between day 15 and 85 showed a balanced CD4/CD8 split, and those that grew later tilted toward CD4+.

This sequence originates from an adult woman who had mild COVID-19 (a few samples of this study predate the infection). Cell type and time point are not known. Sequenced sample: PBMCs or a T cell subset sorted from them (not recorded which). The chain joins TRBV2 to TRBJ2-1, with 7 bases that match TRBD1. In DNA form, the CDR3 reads TGTGCCACCCCCGGGTCGAGGGGGCCGTTCTTC. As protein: CATPGSRGPFF. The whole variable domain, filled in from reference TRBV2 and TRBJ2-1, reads EPEVTQTPSHQVTQMGQEVILRCVPISNHLYFYWYRQILGQKVEFLVSFYNNEISEKSEIFDDQFSVERPDGSNFTLKIRSTKLEDSAMYFCATPGSRGPFFGPGTRLTVL.